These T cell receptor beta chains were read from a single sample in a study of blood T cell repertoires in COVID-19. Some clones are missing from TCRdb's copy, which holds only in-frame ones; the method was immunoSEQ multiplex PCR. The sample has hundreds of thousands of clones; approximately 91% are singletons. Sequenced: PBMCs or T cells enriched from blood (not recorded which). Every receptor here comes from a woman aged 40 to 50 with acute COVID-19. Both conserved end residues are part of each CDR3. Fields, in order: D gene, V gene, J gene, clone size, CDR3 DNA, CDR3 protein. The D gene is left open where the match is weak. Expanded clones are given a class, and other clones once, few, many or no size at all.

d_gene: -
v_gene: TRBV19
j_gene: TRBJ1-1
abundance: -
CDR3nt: TGTGCCAGTAGTTTCCCGGGACACCTGAACACTGAAGCTTTCTTT
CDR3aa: CASSFPGHLNTEAFF

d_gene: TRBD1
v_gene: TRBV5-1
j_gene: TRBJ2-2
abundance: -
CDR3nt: TGCGCCAGCAGCCTGTCGGGGACAGGCGGGGAGCTGTTTTTT
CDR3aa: CASSLSGTGGELFF

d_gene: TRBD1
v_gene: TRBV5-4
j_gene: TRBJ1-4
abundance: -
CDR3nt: TGTGCCAGCAGCAGGTACAGGGGCCTTGATGAAAAACTGTTTTTT
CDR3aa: CASSRYRGLDEKLFF

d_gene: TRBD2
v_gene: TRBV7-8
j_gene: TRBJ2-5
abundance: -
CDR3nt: TGTGCCAGCAGTAAACTAGCGGGCGTGGAGACCCAGTACTTC
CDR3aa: CASSKLAGVETQYF

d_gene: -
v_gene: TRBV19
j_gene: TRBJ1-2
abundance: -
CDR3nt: TGTGCCAGTAGCCGCTTAACAGGGACCGACTATGGCTACACCTTC
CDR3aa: CASSRLTGTDYGYTF

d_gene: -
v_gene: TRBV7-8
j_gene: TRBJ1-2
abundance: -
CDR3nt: TGTGCCAGCAGCTTAACAGGCGGATGGGTGAACTATGGCTACACCTTC
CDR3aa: CASSLTGGWVNYGYTF

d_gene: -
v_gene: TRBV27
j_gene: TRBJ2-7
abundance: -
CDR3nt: TGTGCCAGCAGTTTAGGTTCGGGGTACGAGCAGTACTTC
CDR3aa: CASSLGSGYEQYF

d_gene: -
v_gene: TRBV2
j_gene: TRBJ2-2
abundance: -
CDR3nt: TGTGCCAGCAGCGTAGCGGATGCGAACACCGGGGAGCTGTTTTTT
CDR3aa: CASSVADANTGELFF

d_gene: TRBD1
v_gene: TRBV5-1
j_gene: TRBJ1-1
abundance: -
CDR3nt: TGCGCCAGCAGAAATCAGGGGGCGGTTAACACTGAAGCTTTCTTT
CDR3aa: CASRNQGAVNTEAFF

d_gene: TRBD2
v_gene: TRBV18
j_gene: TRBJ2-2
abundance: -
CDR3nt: TGTGCCAGCTCAACTAGCGGGGGATTAAGCACCGGGGAGCTGTTTTTT
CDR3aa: CASSTSGGLSTGELFF

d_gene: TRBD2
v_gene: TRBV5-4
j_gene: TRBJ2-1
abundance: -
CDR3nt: TGTGCCAGCGGCAGACTAGCGGGGGGTTCCTACAATGAGCAGTTCTTC
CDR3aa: CASGRLAGGSYNEQFF

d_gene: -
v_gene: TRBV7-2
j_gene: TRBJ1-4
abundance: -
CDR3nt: TGTGCCAGCAGCTTAGTCAGCTGGGCGGGGGATGAAAAACTGTTTTTT
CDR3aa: CASSLVSWAGDEKLFF

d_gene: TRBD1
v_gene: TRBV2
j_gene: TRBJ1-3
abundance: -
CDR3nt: TGTGCCAGCAGGGAACAGGGGAACTCTGGAAACACCATATATTTT
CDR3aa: CASREQGNSGNTIYF

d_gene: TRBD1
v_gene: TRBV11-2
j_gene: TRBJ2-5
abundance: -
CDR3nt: TGTGCCAGCAGCTCTACAGGGGGCGGCGAGACCCAGTACTTC
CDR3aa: CASSSTGGGETQYF

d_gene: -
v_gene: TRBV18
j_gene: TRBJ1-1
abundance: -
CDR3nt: TGTGCCAGCTCACCATCGACAGGTGATAACACTGAAGCTTTCTTT
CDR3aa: CASSPSTGDNTEAFF

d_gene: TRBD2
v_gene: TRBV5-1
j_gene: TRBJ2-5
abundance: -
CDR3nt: TGCGCCAGCAGACAAAAACTAGCGGGGCAAGAGACCCAGTACTTC
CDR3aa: CASRQKLAGQETQYF

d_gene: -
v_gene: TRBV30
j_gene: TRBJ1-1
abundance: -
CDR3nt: TGTGCCCGGGGAGGGGCCCTGAACACTGAAGCTTTCTTT
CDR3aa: CARGGALNTEAFF

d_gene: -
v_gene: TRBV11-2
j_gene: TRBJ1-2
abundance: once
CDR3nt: TGTGCCAGCGGCCTAAGGACATTGAGTAACTATGGCTACACCTTC
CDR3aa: CASGLRTLSNYGYTF

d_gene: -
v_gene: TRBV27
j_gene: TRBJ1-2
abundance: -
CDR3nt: TGTGCCAGCAGTTTAGGAGTTTATTATGGCTACACCTTC
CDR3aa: CASSLGVYYGYTF

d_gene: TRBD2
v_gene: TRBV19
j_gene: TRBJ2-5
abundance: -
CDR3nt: TGTGCCAGTAGTCCCACGGGGGGGGAAGAGACCCAGTACTTC
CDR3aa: CASSPTGGEETQYF

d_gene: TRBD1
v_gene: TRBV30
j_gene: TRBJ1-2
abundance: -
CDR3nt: TGTGCCTGGAGTCTAGGACAGGGGGCGGGGGGCTACACCTTC
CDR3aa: CAWSLGQGAGGYTF

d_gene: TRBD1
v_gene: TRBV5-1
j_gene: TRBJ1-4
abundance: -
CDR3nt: TGCGCCAGCAGCTCATACGGGACAGGGGTTAATGAAAAACTGTTTTTT
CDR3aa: CASSSYGTGVNEKLFF

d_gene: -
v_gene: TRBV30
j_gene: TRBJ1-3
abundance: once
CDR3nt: TGTGCCTGGAGTGTCGGCAGAGCGCCTGGAAACACCATATATTTT
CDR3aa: CAWSVGRAPGNTIYF

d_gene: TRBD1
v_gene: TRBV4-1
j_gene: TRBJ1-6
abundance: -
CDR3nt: TGCGCCAGCAGCCGACCTACAGGGGGCGCAAGAAATTCACCCCTCCACTTT
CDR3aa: CASSRPTGGARNSPLHF

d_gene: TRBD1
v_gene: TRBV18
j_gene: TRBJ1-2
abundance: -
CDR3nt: TGTGCCAGCTCACCTACAGGGGAAGGTCATGGCTACACCTTC
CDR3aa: CASSPTGEGHGYTF

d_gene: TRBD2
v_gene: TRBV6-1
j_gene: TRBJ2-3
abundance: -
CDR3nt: TGTGCCAGCAGTGACTTCGCTAGCGGGGGGGCAGCAGATACGCAGTATTTT
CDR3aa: CASSDFASGGAADTQYF

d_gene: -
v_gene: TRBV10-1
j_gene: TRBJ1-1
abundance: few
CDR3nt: TGCGCCAGCAGTGAGTCCAGCAGTGGGAGGGGAGCTTTCTTT
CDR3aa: CASSESSSGRGAFF

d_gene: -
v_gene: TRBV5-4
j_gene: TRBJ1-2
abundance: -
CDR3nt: TGTGCCAGCAGCCAGCGAGAGGGGGTCTATGGCTACACCTTC
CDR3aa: CASSQREGVYGYTF

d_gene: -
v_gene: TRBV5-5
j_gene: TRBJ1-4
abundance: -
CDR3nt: TGTGCCAGCAGCTCGACGGGGTCTAATGAAAAACTGTTTTTT
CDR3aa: CASSSTGSNEKLFF

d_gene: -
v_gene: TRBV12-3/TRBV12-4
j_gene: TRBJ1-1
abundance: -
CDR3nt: TGTGCCAGCAGTTTAAGTGCGGGGACTGAAGCTTTCTTT
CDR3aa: CASSLSAGTEAFF

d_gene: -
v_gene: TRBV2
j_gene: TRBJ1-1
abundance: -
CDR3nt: TGTGCCAGCAGTGATAAGTTGGCAGGGGCGCTTCTCACTGAAGCTTTCTTT
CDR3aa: CASSDKLAGALLTEAFF